The 32 T cell receptor beta chains given below trace back to one sample, sequenced in a study of OX40 agonist ivuxolimab in advanced cancers. Method: immunoSEQ multiplex PCR; TCRdb's copy keeps in-frame clones and lacks some. The sample contains some 45,000 clones, approximately 91% of which appear only once. The source material was CD4+ or CD8+ T cells sorted from blood, sampled in a trial of the OX40 agonist ivuxolimab. The receptors come from an adult with an advanced solid tumor such as melanoma, head and neck, liver or kidney cancer.

This chain joins TRBV5-6 and TRBJ2-3; TRBD2 matches 8 bases. Trimming removed 3 bases from V and 4 bases from J; junction bases left unmatched: 7. The germline CDR1 and CDR2 sequences are SGHDT and YYEEEE. This CDR3 region has 15 residues. The CDR3 region is CASSSSGLVADTQYF. As DNA, the CDR3 is TGTGCCAGCAGCTCTTCGGGACTAGTCGCAGATACGCAGTATTTT. The full variable domain, rest sourced from reference TRBV5-6 and TRBJ2-3, is DAGVTQSPTHLIKTRGQQVTLRCSPKSGHDTVSWYQQALGQGPQFIFQYYEEEERQRGNFPDRFSGHQFPNYSSELNVNALLLGDSALYLCASSSSGLVADTQYFGPGTRLTVL.

The V call is TRBV5-8, the J call TRBJ2-2, with no clear D. From germline, CDR1 is SGHTS and CDR2 YDEGEE. CDR3 length: 14 amino acids. V lost 4 bases and J lost 2, with 9 bases in between. This CDR3 reads CASSPGRNTGELFF. The CDR3 nucleotides are TGTGCCAGCAGCCCGGGCCGAAACACCGGGGAGCTGTTTTTT.

J is TRBJ2-7 and V is TRBV9; 7 bases fit TRBD2. CDR1 is SGDLS and CDR2 is YYNGEE in the germline V gene. The CDR3 runs 14 residues. Unmatched junction bases numbered 3, after V lost 0 bases and J lost 3 bases. This chain's CDR3 is CASSVEGGSYEQYF. CDR3 nucleotide sequence: TGTGCCAGCAGCGTAGAGGGCGGGAGCTACGAGCAGTACTTC.

The sample holds one count of this clone. The chain joins TRBV11-3 to TRBJ2-7; no clear D. Germline V gene sequence: CDR1 SGHNT, CDR2 YENEEA. Trimming took off 4 bases at V and 3 bases at J, with 16 bases between the two ends. The CDR3 loop spans 15 amino acids. CDR3 sequence (DNA): TGTGCCAGCAGCTCCTTTAAGTATTGCATCTACGAGCAGTACTTC. This gives the protein CASSSFKYCIYEQYF. Full variable domain (rest looked up from reference TRBV11-3 and TRBJ2-7): EAGVVQSPRYKIIEKKQPVAFWCNPISGHNTLYWYLQNLGQGPELLIRYENEEAVDDSQLPKDRFSAERLKGVDSTLKIQPAELGDSAVYLCASSSFKYCIYEQYFGPGTRLTVT.

In this sample, this clone is medium-sized (0.01 to 0.1%). The gene calls are TRBV5-6 and TRBJ2-7; 10 bases map to TRBD1. CDR3 length: 15 residues. V trimming: 3 bases; J trimming: 0 bases; junction bases outside the gene matches: 3. The germline CDR1 and CDR2 sequences are SGHDT and YYEEEE. CDR3 loop: CASSWGQGSSYEQYF. The CDR3 nucleotides are TGTGCCAGCAGCTGGGGACAGGGGAGCTCCTACGAGCAGTACTTC.

V and J are TRBV11-1 and TRBJ2-5; TRBD2 aligns across 12 bases. The CDR3 totals 17 residues. The V segment lost 2 bases and the J segment 4 bases; nucleotides outside the gene matches: 8. CDR1 and CDR2 (germline): SGHAT, FQDESV (reference sequence). The CDR3 nucleotides are TGTGCCAGCAGCTTAAGGGAACTAGCGGGAGGCCCAGAGACCCAGTACTTC. This gives the protein CASSLRELAGGPETQYF.

The rearrangement links TRBV5-8 to TRBJ1-1; no definite D call. Trimming took 2 bases from V and 1 from J, leaving 6 bases between them. Per the germline V gene, CDR1 is SGHTS and CDR2 is YDEGEE. The CDR3 has 13 amino acids. This chain's CDR3 is CASSLKSNTEAFF. The CDR3, as DNA: TGTGCCAGCAGCTTAAAGTCGAACACTGAAGCTTTCTTT.

V gene TRBV27 combines with J gene TRBJ1-1; D unclear. Between the trimmed V and J ends, which lost 5 bases and 4 bases, there was a span of 17 bases. The CDR3 runs to 15 residues. Looked up from germline, CDR1 is MNHEY and CDR2 is SMNVEV (reference sequence). CDR3 nucleotide sequence: TGTGCCAGCAGTCCCACGGTCCCCGGGAGCACTGAAGCTTTCTTT. Translated, it gives CASSPTVPGSTEAFF.

The CDR3 DNA reads TGTGCCATCAGTGAGTCGATAGGCGTGCAGTGGGAGACCCAGTACTTC. This gives the protein CAISESIGVQWETQYF. The chain employs TRBV10-3 and TRBJ2-5; no clear D. The CDR3 is 16 residues long. Germline loops: CDR1 ENHRY, CDR2 SYGVKD. V shed 0 bases and J shed 5 bases, with 16 bases lying between them.

The chain has TRBV4-1 and TRBJ1-5, with 9 positions matching TRBD1. The CDR3 sequence is 15 residues long. The trim removed 1 base at V and 3 bases at J, leaving 1 base unmatched. Looked up from germline, CDR1 is MGHRA and CDR2 is YSYEKL. CDR3 coding DNA: TGCGCCAGCAGCCAAGGGACAGGGGTCAATCAGCCCCAGCATTTT. Translation gives CASSQGTGVNQPQHF.

V gene TRBV5-5 combines with J gene TRBJ2-7; no firm D call. The CDR3 is made up of 15 amino acids. Looked up from germline, CDR1 is SGHKS and CDR2 is YYEKEE (reference sequence). V lost 0 bases and J 0 bases, leaving 10 bases between the germline ends. The CDR3, as DNA: TGTGCCAGCAGCTTGGCACGTGGGCTCTCCTACGAGCAGTACTTC. It specifies CASSLARGLSYEQYF.

V is TRBV4-1 and J is TRBJ2-1, with TRBD2 matching over 13 bases. V gave up 3 bases and J gave up 9 bases; unmatched junction bases: 8. CDR3 length equals 16 residues. From germline, CDR1 is MGHRA and CDR2 YSYEKL. The CDR3 loop is CASSQTGTSGVTEQFF. CDR3 bases: TGCGCCAGCAGCCAGACCGGGACTAGCGGGGTGACTGAGCAGTTCTTC.

The chain uses TRBV10-3 and TRBJ2-1; TRBD2 aligns across 8 bases. CDR1 and CDR2 from the germline V gene are ENHRY and SYGVKD. With V trimmed by 2 bases and J by 1 base, 1 base remained unmatched. The CDR3 consists of 15 residues. The CDR3 here is CAISERGGSYNEQFF. For the CDR3, the DNA is TGTGCCATCAGTGAGCGGGGGGGGTCCTACAATGAGCAGTTCTTC.

The genes are TRBV4-2 and TRBJ2-7, with D maybe TRBD2 (5 bases). The V and J ends lost 0 bases and 3 bases respectively, with 6 bases between them. The CDR3 is made up of 13 amino acids. Germline CDR1 reads LGHNA; CDR2 reads YNFKEQ. The CDR3 loop reads CASSQDDYYEQYF. CDR3 bases: TGTGCCAGCAGCCAAGATGACTACTACGAGCAGTACTTC.

V and J are TRBV18 and TRBJ1-4, with 9 bases matching TRBD1. There are 15 residues in the CDR3. V lost 3 bases to trimming and J lost 5 bases; unmatched junction nucleotides: 4. CDR1 is KGHSH and CDR2 is LQKENI in the germline V gene. The CDR3 spells CASSPAGTGNEKLFF. Written as DNA, the CDR3 is TGTGCCAGCTCACCCGCCGGGACAGGGAATGAAAAACTGTTTTTT.

This clone appeared a few times. The gene calls are TRBV11-2 and TRBJ1-3; no firm D call. Looked up from germline, CDR1 is SGHAT and CDR2 is FQNNGV. Between the trimmed V and J ends, which lost 5 bases and 0 bases, there was a span of 11 bases. This CDR3 has 15 residues. The CDR3 spells CASSTREPSGNTIYF. The CDR3 DNA reads as TGTGCCAGCAGCACGAGGGAACCCTCTGGAAACACCATATATTTT.

This clone was detected only once. The gene calls are TRBV7-6 and TRBJ1-4, with 8 positions matching TRBD1. There are 15 residues in the CDR3. V shed 5 bases, J shed 6 bases, and the junction held 8 bases outside the gene matches. Germline CDR1 and CDR2: SGHVS and FNYEAQ. CDR3 in amino acids: CASSPWTGKYEKLFF. DNA of the CDR3: TGTGCCAGCAGCCCCTGGACAGGGAAATATGAAAAACTGTTTTTT.

The chain combines TRBV9 with TRBJ2-1, with TRBD2 matching 15 bases. CDR1 SGDLS and CDR2 YYNGEE come from the germline V gene. The V segment lost 3 bases and the J segment 4 bases; nucleotides outside the gene matches: 2. The CDR3 totals 16 residues. CDR3 DNA sequence: TGTGCCAGCAGCGCGGGACTAGCGGGGGGTTACAATGAGCAGTTCTTC. This translates into CASSAGLAGGYNEQFF.

The chain combines TRBV9 with TRBJ2-1; 10 nucleotides line up with TRBD2. The V segment lost 5 bases and the J segment 4 bases; nucleotides outside the gene matches: 6. CDR3 length equals 15 residues. Germline V gene data show CDR1 as SGDLS and CDR2 as YYNGEE. CDR3 region: CASSGPSGSYNEQFF. In DNA form, the CDR3 reads TGTGCCAGCAGTGGCCCTAGCGGGAGTTACAATGAGCAGTTCTTC.

The J gene is TRBJ2-7, the V gene TRBV7-9; TRBD2 might be the D (6 bases). Trimming removed 7 bases at V and 5 bases at J, with 18 bases between. This CDR3 spans 14 amino acids. Per germline, CDR1 SEHNR and CDR2 FQNEAQ (reference sequence). CDR3: CASTAGRREDEQYF. In DNA, the CDR3 is TGTGCCAGCACCGCGGGTCGGCGGGAAGACGAGCAGTACTTC.

The chain employs TRBV27 and TRBJ2-7, with D perhaps matching TRBD1 or TRBD2 (5 bases each). V dropped 6 bases and J dropped 0 bases, with 12 bases sitting between them. The CDR3 is 14 residues long. CDR1 MNHEY and CDR2 SMNVEV come from the germline V gene (reference sequence). CDR3 DNA: TGTGCCAGCAGCCCCGGGACGAACTCCTACGAGCAGTACTTC. This encodes CASSPGTNSYEQYF.

This clone was counted at least ten times. The chain links TRBV6-4 to TRBJ2-1, with 9 positions matching TRBD1. Germline V gene sequence: CDR1 MRHNA, CDR2 SNTAGT. The CDR3 has 14 amino acids. The ends lost 5 bases at V and 5 bases at J; junction bases unmatched: 4. CDR3 region: CASSRTGENNEQFF. CDR3 bases: TGTGCCAGCAGTCGGACAGGGGAAAACAATGAGCAGTTCTTC.

The rearrangement links TRBV6-1 to TRBJ2-5; the D is unclear. The DNA end lines up better with TRBJ2-7; the J call may be wrong. Germline V gene data show CDR1 as MNHNS and CDR2 as SASEGT. The CDR3 has 13 residues. CDR3 sequence: CASSHLGTYEQYF. The CDR3 DNA sequence: TGTGCCAGCAGCCACCTAGGGACCTACGAGCAGTACTTC.

This clone was seen a single time. J is TRBJ1-1 and V is TRBV5-4; 7 nucleotides line up with TRBD1. Germline assignment: CDR1 SGHNT and CDR2 YYREEE (reference sequence). The ends lost 4 bases at V and 1 base at J; junction bases unmatched: 7. The CDR3 loop spans 15 amino acids. In DNA form, the CDR3 reads TGTGCCAGCAGCCCACCCAGGGGGGGGAACACTGAAGCTTTCTTT. Amino acids: CASSPPRGGNTEAFF.

The chain is built from TRBV27 and TRBJ1-2; D remains ambiguous. Germline V gene sequence: CDR1 MNHEY, CDR2 SMNVEV (reference sequence). Trimming shortened V by 5 bases and J by 5 bases, and 9 bases separated the two germline ends. This CDR3 spans 12 amino acids. CDR3 loop: CASSNSPYGYTF. Written as DNA, the CDR3 is TGTGCCAGCAGTAATTCCCCATATGGCTACACCTTC.

In DNA, the CDR3 is TGTGCCAGCAGAGACGACGGGGGAAGAAACACTGAAGCTTTCTTT. This translates into CASRDDGGRNTEAFF. V is TRBV2 and J is TRBJ1-1, with a weak D call TRBD1 (5 bases). Per the germline V gene, CDR1 is SNHLY and CDR2 is FYNNEI. The CDR3 runs to 15 residues. The ends were cut back, 6 bases at V and 2 bases at J, with 16 bases in the middle.

The chain combines TRBV21-1 with TRBJ2-7; no check of the table's D call, TRBD1, against the DNA was made. TRBV21-1 is assigned pseudogene status. The CDR3 length is 15 residues. This chain's CDR3 is CASAPTDRVSYEQYF. CDR3 nucleotides: TGTGCCAGCGCACCTACCGACAGGGTATCTTACGAGCAGTACTTC.

The chain joins TRBV7-9 to TRBJ2-5; D gene ambiguous. There are 13 residues in the CDR3. The germline CDR1 and CDR2 sequences are SEHNR and FQNEAQ (reference sequence). Trimming removed 1 base at V and 3 bases at J, with 6 bases between. CDR3 residues: CASSLVMKETQYF. CDR3 nucleotide sequence: TGTGCCAGCAGCTTAGTCATGAAAGAGACCCAGTACTTC. The whole variable domain, filled in from reference TRBV7-9 and TRBJ2-5, reads DTGVSQNPRHKITKRGQNVTFRCDPISEHNRLYWYRQTLGQGPEFLTYFQNEAQLEKSRLLSDRFSAERPKGSFSTLEIQRTEQGDSAMYLCASSLVMKETQYFGPGTRLLVL.

The chain is built from TRBV28 and TRBJ2-5, with D possibly called TRBD1 or TRBD2 (5 bases each). There are 14 residues in the CDR3. Looked up from germline, CDR1 is MDHEN and CDR2 is SYDVKM. The V gene lost 0 bases and the J gene lost 4 bases, with 9 bases spanning the gap. Here the CDR3 DNA reads TGTGCCAGCAGTTTATGGGGGGTCGGAGAGACCCAGTACTTC. Protein sequence: CASSLWGVGETQYF.

V usage is TRBV7-6 and J usage is TRBJ2-1, with a possible D match to TRBD2 (5 bases). CDR1 and CDR2 from the germline V gene are SGHVS and FNYEAQ. This CDR3 spans 14 amino acids. Trimming shortened V by 4 bases and J by 7 bases, and 14 bases separated the two germline ends. The CDR3 loop is CASSSLSPGNEQFF. The CDR3 DNA is TGTGCCAGCAGCTCCCTTTCCCCGGGGAATGAGCAGTTCTTC. The full variable domain, completed using reference TRBV7-6 and TRBJ2-1, is GAGVSQSPRYKVTKRGQDVALRCDPISGHVSLYWYRQALGQGPEFLTYFNYEAQQDKSGLPNDRFSAERPEGSISTLTIQRTEQRDSAMYRCASSSLSPGNEQFFGPGTRLTVL.

CDR3 DNA: TGCAGCGTGCAAGGGTTACGATTAACCGGGGGGGATACGCAGTATTTT. It yields the protein CSVQGLRLTGGDTQYF. The chain employs TRBV29-1 and TRBJ2-3; 7 nucleotides line up with TRBD2. Germline V lookup: CDR1 SQVTM, CDR2 ANQGSEA. The CDR3 loop spans 16 amino acids. The V and J ends lost 6 bases and 6 bases, in that order; junction bases with no gene match: 18.

The rearrangement uses TRBV28 and TRBJ2-3, with 11 bases identical to TRBD2. This CDR3 has 16 residues. CDR1 is MDHEN, CDR2 SYDVKM, per germline. The J segment lost 4 bases and the V segment lost 6 bases, leaving 9 bases of the junction unmatched. DNA of the CDR3: TGTGCCAGCAGACTGACTAGCGGGATAATTCCAGATACGCAGTATTTT. Residues: CASRLTSGIIPDTQYF.